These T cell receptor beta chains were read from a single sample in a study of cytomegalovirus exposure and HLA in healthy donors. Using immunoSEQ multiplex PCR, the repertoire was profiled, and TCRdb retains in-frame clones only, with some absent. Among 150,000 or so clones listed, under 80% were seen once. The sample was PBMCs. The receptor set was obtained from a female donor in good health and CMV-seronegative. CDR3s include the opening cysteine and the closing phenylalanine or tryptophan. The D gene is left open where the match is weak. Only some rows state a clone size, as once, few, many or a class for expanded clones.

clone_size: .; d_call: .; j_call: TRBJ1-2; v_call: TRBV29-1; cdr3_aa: CSVEAKAGRGHDGYTF; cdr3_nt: TGCAGCGTTGAAGCCAAAGCGGGCAGAGGACATGACGGCTACACCTTC
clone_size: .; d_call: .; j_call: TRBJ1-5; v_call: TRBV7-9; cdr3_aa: CASAPGGGIHQPQHF; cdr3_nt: TGTGCCAGCGCCCCGGGTGGCGGGATACATCAGCCCCAGCATTTT
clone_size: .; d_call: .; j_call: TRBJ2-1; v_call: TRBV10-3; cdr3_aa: CAISESGRGAHNEQFF; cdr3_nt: TGTGCCATCAGTGAGTCGGGGAGGGGGGCCCACAATGAGCAGTTCTTC
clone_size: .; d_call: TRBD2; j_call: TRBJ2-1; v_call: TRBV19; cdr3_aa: CASSFLAGGPNEQFF; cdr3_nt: TGTGCCAGTAGCTTCCTAGCGGGAGGGCCAAATGAGCAGTTCTTC
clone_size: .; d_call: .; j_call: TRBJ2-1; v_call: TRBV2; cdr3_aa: CASGVRANEQFF; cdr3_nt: TGTGCCAGCGGGGTCAGGGCAAATGAGCAGTTCTTC
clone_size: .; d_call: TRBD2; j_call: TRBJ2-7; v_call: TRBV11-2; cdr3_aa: CASSSRLAASYEQYF; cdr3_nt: TGTGCCAGCAGCAGCCGACTAGCGGCTTCCTACGAGCAGTACTTC
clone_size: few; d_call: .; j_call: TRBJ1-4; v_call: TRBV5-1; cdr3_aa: CASSLGGAGEKLFF; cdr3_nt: TGCGCCAGCAGCTTAGGAGGGGCCGGTGAAAAACTGTTTTTT
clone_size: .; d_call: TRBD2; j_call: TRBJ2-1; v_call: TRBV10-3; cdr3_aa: CAISVAGESRGEQFF; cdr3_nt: TGTGCCATCAGTGTAGCGGGAGAGAGTAGGGGTGAGCAGTTCTTC
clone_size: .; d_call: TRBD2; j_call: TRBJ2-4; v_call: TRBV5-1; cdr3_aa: CASSETSGRVMGNIQYF; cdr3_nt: TGCGCCAGCAGCGAGACTAGCGGGAGGGTTATGGGGAACATTCAGTACTTC
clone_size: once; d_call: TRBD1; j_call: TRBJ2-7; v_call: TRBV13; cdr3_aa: CASSLGQGAFEQYF; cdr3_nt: TGTGCCAGCAGCTTGGGGCAGGGGGCGTTCGAGCAGTACTTC
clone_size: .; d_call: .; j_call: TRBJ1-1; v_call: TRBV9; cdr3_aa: CASSVDGGAGTEAFF; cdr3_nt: TGTGCCAGCAGCGTAGACGGGGGGGCCGGGACTGAAGCTTTCTTT
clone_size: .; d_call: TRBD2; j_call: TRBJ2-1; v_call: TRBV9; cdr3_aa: CASSVDGGGGTDEQFF; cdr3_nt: TGTGCCAGCAGCGTAGACGGGGGGGGCGGGACCGATGAGCAGTTCTTC
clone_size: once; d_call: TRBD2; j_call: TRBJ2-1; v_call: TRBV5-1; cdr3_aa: CASSYGTSGGGNNEQFF; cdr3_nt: TGCGCCAGCAGCTACGGGACTAGCGGGGGCGGAAACAATGAGCAGTTCTTC
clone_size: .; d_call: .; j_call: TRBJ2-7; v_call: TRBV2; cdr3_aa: CASGIQAHEQYF; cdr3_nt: TGTGCCAGCGGAATCCAGGCGCACGAGCAGTACTTC
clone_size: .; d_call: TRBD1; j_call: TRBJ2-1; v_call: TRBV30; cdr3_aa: CAWSVYLGGNNEQFF; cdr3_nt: TGTGCCTGGAGTGTATATCTAGGGGGCAACAATGAGCAGTTCTTC
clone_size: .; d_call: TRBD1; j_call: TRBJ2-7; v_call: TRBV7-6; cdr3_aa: CASGEGAEQYF; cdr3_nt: TGTGCCAGCGGCGAGGGGGCCGAGCAGTACTTC
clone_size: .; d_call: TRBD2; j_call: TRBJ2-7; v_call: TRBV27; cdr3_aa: CASSPGLALEQYF; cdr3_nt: TGTGCCAGCAGCCCGGGACTAGCGCTCGAGCAGTACTTC
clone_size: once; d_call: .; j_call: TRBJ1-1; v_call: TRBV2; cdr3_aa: CASRRTNSGTEAFF; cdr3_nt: TGTGCCAGCAGAAGGACAAACTCGGGCACTGAAGCTTTCTTT
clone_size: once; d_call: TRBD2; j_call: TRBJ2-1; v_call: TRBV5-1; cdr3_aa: CASSLSPPTSGYNEQFF; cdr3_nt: TGCGCCAGCAGCTTGAGTCCCCCGACTAGCGGATACAATGAGCAGTTCTTC
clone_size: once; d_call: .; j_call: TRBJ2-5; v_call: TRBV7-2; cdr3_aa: CASSLQASAWETQYF; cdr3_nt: TGTGCCAGCAGCTTACAAGCGTCAGCGTGGGAGACCCAGTACTTC
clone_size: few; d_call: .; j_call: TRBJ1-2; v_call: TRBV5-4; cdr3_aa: CASSLVEVGYTF; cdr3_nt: TGTGCCAGCAGCTTGGTCGAGGTCGGCTACACCTTC
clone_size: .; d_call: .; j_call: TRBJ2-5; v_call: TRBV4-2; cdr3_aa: CASSQDNQETQYF; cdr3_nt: TGTGCCAGCAGCCAAGACAACCAAGAGACCCAGTACTTC
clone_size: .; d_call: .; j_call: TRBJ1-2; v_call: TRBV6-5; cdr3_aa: CASSYSKAGVNYGYTF; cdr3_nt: TGTGCCAGCAGTTACTCGAAGGCAGGTGTTAACTATGGCTACACCTTC
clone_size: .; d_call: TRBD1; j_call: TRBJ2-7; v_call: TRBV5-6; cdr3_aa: CASSRDRASYEQYF; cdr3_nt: TGTGCCAGCAGTCGGGACAGGGCCTCCTACGAGCAGTACTTC
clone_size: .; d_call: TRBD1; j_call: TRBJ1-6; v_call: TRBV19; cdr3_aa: CASSIGPGQGNSPLHF; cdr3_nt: TGTGCCAGTAGTATAGGCCCGGGACAGGGGAATTCACCCCTCCACTTT
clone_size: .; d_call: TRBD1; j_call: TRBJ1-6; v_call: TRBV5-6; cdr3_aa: CASSLQGAPLHF; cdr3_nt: TGTGCCAGCAGCTTGCAGGGGGCCCCCCTCCACTTT
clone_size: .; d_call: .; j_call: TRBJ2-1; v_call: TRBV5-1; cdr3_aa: CASKQGTHNEQFF; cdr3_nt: TGCGCCAGCAAACAGGGTACCCACAATGAGCAGTTCTTC
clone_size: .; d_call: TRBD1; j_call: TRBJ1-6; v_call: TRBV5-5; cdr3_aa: CASSYRGFDNSPLHF; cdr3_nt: TGTGCCAGCAGTTACAGGGGGTTTGATAATTCACCCCTCCACTTT
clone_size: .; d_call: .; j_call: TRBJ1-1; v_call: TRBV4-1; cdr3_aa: CASSFQMNTEAFF; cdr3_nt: TGCGCCAGCAGCTTTCAGATGAACACTGAAGCTTTCTTT